This T cell receptor beta chain was recovered during a study of shared clonotypes between healthy human individuals. About 83 million PBMCs served as the genomic DNA source for unsorted samples. The data were produced by immunoSEQ multiplex PCR, yet TCRdb's version contains in-frame clones alone and is incomplete. The sample lists 400,000 to 500,000 clones, about 79% occurring once. The length of the CDR3 is 12 residues. V was clipped by 5 bases and J by 0 bases, with 2 bases between them. CDR1 and CDR2 from the germline V gene are SEHNR and FQNEAQ (reference sequence). The source of this sequence is a woman aged 40 to 50 in good health. Some clones in this sample may be carry-over from other donors' samples. The V call is TRBV7-9, the J call TRBJ2-1; D is ambiguous. Sequencing was done on a sample of PBMCs. CDR3 DNA: TGTGCCAGCAGCCGCTCCTACAATGAGCAGTTCTTC. Amino acid sequence: CASSRSYNEQFF.